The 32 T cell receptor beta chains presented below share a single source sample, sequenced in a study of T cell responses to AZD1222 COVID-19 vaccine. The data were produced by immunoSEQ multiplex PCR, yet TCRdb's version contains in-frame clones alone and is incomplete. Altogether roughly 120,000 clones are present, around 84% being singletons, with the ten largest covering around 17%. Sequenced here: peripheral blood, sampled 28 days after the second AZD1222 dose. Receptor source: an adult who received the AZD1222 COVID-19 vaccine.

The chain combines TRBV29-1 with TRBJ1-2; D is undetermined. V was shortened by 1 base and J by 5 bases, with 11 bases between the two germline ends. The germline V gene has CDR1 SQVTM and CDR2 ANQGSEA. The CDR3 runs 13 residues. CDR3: CSVEGPRGYGYTF. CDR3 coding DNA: TGCAGCGTTGAAGGGCCCCGGGGATATGGCTACACCTTC.

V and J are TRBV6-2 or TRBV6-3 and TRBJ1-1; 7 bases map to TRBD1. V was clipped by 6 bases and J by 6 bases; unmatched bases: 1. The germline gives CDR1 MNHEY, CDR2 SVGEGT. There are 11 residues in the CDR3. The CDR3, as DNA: TGTGCCAGCAGCCAGGGGGCTGAAGCTTTCTTT. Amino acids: CASSQGAEAFF.

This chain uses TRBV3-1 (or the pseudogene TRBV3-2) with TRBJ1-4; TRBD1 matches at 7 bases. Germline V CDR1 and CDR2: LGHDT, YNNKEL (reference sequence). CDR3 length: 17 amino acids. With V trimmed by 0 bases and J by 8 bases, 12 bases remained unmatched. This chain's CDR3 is CASSQDLKGARLEKLFF. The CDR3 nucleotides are TGTGCCAGCAGCCAAGATTTAAAGGGGGCCCGGTTGGAAAAACTGTTTTTT.

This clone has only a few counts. In DNA form, the CDR3 reads TGTGCCAGCAGCTTAAGCCAGAACACTGAAGCTTTCTTT. Protein sequence: CASSLSQNTEAFF. The rearrangement links TRBV7-3 to TRBJ1-1; D ambiguous. CDR3 length: 13 residues. Trimming took 1 base from V and 1 from J, leaving 4 bases between them. Germline V gives CDR1 SGHTA, CDR2 FQGTGA.

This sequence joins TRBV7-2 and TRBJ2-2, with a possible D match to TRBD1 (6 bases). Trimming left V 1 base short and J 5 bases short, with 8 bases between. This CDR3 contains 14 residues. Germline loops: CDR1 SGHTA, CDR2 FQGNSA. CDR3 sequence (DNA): TGTGCCAGCAGCTTAGAAGGGGGTACCGGGGAGCTGTTTTTT. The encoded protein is CASSLEGGTGELFF.

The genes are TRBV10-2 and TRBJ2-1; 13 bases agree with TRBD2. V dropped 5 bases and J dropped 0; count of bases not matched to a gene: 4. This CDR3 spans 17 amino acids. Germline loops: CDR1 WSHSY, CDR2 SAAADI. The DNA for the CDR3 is TGCGCCAGCAGTACCGGGACTAGCGGGAACTCCTACAATGAGCAGTTCTTC. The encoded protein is CASSTGTSGNSYNEQFF.

The chain's CDR3 is CASSRDSTGANVLTF. The CDR3 DNA reads as TGTGCCAGCAGCCGCGACAGTACTGGGGCCAACGTCCTGACTTTC. This chain links TRBV7-3 with TRBJ2-6; D is possibly TRBD1 (5 bases). The germline CDR1 and CDR2 sequences are SGHTA and FQGTGA. V was shortened by 5 bases and J by 2 bases, with 10 bases between the two germline ends. There are 15 residues in the CDR3.

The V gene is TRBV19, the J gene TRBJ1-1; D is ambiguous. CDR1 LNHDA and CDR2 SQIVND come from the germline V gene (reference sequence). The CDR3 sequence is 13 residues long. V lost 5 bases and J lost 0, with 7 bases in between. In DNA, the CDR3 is TGTGCCAGTAGTTCGCAAATGAACACTGAAGCTTTCTTT. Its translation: CASSSQMNTEAFF. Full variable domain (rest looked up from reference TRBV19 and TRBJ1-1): DGGITQSPKYLFRKEGQNVTLSCEQNLNHDAMYWYRQDPGQGLRLIYYSQIVNDFQKGDIAEGYSVSREKKESFPLTVTSAQKNPTAFYLCASSSQMNTEAFFGQGTRLTVV.

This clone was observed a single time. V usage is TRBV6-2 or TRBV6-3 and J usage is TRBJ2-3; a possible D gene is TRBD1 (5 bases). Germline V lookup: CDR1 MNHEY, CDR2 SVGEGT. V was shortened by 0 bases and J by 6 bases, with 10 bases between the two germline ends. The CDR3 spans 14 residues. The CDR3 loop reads CASSYSVGADTQYF. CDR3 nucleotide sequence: TGTGCCAGCAGTTACTCGGTAGGGGCCGATACGCAGTATTTT.

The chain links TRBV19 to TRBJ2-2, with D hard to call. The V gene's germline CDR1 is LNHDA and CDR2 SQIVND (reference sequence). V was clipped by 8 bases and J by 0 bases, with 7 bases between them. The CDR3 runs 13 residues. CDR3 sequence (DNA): TGTGCCAGTGATAGACCGAACACCGGGGAGCTGTTTTTT. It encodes CASDRPNTGELFF.

This chain's CDR3 is CASSSRGPYNEQFF. The CDR3, as DNA: TGTGCCAGCAGCTCCAGGGGCCCCTACAATGAGCAGTTCTTC. This chain joins TRBV5-6 and TRBJ2-1; a possible D gene is TRBD1 (6 bases). The CDR3 consists of 14 residues. Germline-derived CDR1 and CDR2 are SGHDT and YYEEEE. The germline V and J ends were trimmed by 3 bases and 2 bases, with 9 bases remaining between them.

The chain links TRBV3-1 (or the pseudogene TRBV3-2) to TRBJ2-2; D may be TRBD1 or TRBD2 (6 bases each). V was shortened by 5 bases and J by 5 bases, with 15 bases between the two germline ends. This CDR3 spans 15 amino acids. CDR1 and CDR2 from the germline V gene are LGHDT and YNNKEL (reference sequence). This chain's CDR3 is CASSTRIGGTGELFF. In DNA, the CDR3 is TGTGCCAGCAGCACCCGTATAGGGGGGACCGGGGAGCTGTTTTTT.

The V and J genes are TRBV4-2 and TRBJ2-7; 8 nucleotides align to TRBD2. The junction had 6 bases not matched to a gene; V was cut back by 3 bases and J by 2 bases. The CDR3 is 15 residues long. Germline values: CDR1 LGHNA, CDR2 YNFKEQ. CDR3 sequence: CASSHQGAGAYEQYF. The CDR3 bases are TGTGCCAGCAGCCATCAGGGAGCGGGAGCCTACGAGCAGTACTTC.

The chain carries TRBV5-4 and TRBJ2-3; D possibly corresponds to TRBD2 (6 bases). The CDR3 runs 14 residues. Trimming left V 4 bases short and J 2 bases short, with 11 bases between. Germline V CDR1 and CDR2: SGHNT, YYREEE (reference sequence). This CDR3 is CASSEGTSTDTQYF. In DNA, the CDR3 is TGTGCCAGCAGCGAAGGGACTTCCACAGATACGCAGTATTTT.

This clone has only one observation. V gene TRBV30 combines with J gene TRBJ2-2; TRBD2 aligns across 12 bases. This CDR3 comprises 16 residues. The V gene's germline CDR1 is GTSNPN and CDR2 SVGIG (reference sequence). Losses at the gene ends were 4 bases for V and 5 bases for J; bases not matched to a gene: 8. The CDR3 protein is CAWKGLAGSGTGELFF. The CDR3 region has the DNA TGTGCCTGGAAAGGACTAGCGGGAAGTGGGACCGGGGAGCTGTTTTTT.

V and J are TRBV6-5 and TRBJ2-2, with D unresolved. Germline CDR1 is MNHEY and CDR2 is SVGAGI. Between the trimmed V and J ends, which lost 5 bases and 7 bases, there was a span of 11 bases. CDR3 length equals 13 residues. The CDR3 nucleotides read TGTGCCAGCAGTACCCCGGGCGTCGGGGAGCTGTTTTTT. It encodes CASSTPGVGELFF.

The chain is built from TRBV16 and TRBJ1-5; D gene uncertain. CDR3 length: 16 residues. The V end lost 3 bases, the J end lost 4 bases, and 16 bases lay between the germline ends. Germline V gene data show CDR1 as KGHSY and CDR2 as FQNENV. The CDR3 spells CASSHYSLKRNQPQHF. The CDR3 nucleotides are TGTGCCAGCAGCCACTACAGCCTGAAAAGAAATCAGCCCCAGCATTTT.

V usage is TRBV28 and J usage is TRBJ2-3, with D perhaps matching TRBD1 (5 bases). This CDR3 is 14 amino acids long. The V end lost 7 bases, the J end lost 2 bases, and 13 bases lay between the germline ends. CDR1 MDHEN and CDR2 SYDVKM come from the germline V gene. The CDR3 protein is CASIGQGNTDTQYF. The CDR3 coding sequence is TGTGCCAGCATAGGTCAGGGCAACACAGATACGCAGTATTTT.

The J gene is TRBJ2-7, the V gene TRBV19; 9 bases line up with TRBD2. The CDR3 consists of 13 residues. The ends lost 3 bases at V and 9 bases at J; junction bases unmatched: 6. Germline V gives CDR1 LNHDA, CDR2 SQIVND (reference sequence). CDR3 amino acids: CASSMLAGALQYF. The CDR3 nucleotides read TGTGCCAGTAGTATGTTAGCGGGAGCCTTGCAGTACTTC.

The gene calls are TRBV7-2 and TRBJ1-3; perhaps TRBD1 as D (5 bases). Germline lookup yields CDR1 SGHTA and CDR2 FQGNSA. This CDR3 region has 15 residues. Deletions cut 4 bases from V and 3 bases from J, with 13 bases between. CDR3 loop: CASSSQEGSGNTIYF. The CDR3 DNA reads TGTGCCAGCAGCTCTCAGGAGGGGAGTGGAAACACCATATATTTT. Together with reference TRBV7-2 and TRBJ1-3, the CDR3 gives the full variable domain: GAGVSQSPSNKVTEKGKDVELRCDPISGHTALYWYRQSLGQGLEFLIYFQGNSAPDKSGLPSDRFSAERTGGSVSTLTIQRTQQEDSAVYLCASSSQEGSGNTIYFGEGSWLTVV.

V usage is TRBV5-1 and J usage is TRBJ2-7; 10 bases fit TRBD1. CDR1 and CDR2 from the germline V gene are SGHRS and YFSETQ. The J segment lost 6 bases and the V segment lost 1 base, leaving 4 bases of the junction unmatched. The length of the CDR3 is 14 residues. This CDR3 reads CASSLRQGAVEQYF. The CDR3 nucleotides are TGCGCCAGCAGCTTGCGACAGGGGGCAGTCGAGCAGTACTTC.

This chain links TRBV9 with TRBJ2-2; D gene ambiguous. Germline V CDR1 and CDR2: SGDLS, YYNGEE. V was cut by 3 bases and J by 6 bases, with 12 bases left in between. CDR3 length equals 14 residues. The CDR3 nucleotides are TGTGCCAGCAGCGCCTACTCTCAGGCCGGGGAGCTGTTTTTT. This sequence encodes CASSAYSQAGELFF.

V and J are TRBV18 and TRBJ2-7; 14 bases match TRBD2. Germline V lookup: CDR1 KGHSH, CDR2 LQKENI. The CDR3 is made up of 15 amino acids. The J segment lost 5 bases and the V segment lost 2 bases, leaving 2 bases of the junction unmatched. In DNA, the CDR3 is TGTGCCAGCTCACCAAGGGGACTAGCGGGAGACGAGCAGTACTTC. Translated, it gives CASSPRGLAGDEQYF.

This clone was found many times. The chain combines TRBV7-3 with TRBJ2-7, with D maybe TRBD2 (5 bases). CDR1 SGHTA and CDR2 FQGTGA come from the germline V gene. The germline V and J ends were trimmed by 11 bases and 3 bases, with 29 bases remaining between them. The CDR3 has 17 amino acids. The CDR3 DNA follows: TGTGCCCTCAGCTTAACCACCTCGACTATGCTTCGCTACGAGCAGTACTTC. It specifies CALSLTTSTMLRYEQYF.

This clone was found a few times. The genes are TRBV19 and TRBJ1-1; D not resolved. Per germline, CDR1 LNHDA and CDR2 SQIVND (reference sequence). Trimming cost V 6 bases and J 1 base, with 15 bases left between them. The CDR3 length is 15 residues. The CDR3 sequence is CASSPYPTENTEAFF. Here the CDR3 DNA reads TGTGCCAGTAGCCCCTACCCTACAGAGAACACTGAAGCTTTCTTT.

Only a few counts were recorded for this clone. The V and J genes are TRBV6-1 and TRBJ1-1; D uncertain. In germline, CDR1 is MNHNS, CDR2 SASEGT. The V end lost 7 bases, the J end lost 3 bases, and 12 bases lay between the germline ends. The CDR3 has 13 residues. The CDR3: CASKTNRDTEAFF. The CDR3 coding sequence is TGTGCCAGCAAGACCAACCGGGACACTGAAGCTTTCTTT.

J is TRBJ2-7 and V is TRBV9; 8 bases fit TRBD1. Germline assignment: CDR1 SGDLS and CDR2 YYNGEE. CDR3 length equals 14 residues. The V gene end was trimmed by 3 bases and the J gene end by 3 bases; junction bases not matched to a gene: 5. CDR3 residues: CASSEGGQDYEQYF. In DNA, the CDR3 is TGTGCCAGCAGCGAGGGGGGACAGGACTACGAGCAGTACTTC.

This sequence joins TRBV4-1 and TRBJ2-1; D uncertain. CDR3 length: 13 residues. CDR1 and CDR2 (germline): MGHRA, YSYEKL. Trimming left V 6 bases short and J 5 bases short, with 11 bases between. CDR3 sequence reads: CASSLLSDNEQFF. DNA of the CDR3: TGCGCCAGCAGTTTACTATCAGACAATGAGCAGTTCTTC.

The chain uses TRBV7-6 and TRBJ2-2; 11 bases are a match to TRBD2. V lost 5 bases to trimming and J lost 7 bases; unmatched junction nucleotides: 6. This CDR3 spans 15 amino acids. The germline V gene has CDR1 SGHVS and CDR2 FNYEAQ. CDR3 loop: CASSPTSGAVGELFF. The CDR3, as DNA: TGTGCCAGCAGCCCGACTAGCGGGGCCGTCGGGGAGCTGTTTTTT. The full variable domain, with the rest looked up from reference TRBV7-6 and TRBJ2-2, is GAGVSQSPRYKVTKRGQDVALRCDPISGHVSLYWYRQALGQGPEFLTYFNYEAQQDKSGLPNDRFSAERPEGSISTLTIQRTEQRDSAMYRCASSPTSGAVGELFFGEGSRLTVL.

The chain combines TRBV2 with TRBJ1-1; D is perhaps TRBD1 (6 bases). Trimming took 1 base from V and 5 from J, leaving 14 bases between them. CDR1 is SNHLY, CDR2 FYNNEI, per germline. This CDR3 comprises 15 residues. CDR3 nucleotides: TGTGCCAGCAGTGAAGATAACAGGGAAATAACTGAAGCTTTCTTT. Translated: CASSEDNREITEAFF. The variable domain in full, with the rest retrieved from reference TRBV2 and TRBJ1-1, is EPEVTQTPSHQVTQMGQEVILRCVPISNHLYFYWYRQILGQKVEFLVSFYNNEISEKSEIFDDQFSVERPDGSNFTLKIRSTKLEDSAMYFCASSEDNREITEAFFGQGTRLTVV.

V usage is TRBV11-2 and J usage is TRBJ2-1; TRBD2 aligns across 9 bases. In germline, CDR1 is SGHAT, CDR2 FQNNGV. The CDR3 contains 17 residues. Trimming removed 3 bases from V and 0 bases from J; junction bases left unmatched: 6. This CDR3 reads CASSFSGLAYSYNEQFF. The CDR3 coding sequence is TGTGCCAGCAGCTTTTCCGGACTAGCGTACTCCTACAATGAGCAGTTCTTC.

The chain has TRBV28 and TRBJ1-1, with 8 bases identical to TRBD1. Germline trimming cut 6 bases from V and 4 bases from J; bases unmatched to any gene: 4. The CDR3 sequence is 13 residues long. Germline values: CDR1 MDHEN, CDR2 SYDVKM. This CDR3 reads CASRWTGSTEAFF. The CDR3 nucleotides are TGTGCCAGCAGGTGGACAGGGAGCACTGAAGCTTTCTTT.